The T cell receptor beta chain described here comes from a study of response to subunit inactivated influenza vaccine. The study, taken as a whole, reports: The authors put forward the suggestion that each seasonal influenza vaccination may bring in only a limited number of new T cells.

The sample holds many counts of this clonotype. Its antigen is undetermined. TCRdb processed the RT-PCR reads anew with MiXCR; each CDR3 protein has one entry. The repertoire holds some 600,000 distinct CDR3 sequences, with approximately 14% as singletons. CDR1 and CDR2 (germline): SEHNR, FQNEAQ (reference sequence). Trimming removed 1 base from V and 9 bases from J, with 16 bases in between. CDR3 length equals 15 residues. The receptor was isolated from a man aged 45-65 years who received an inactivated influenza vaccine. The chain joins TRBV7-9 to TRBJ2-1; a weak D match, TRBD2 (6 bases). This sample comprised PBMCs from blood, obtained 14 to 15 days before vaccination. The CDR3 reads CASSLGTRTEGEQFF. The CDR3 DNA follows: TGTGCCAGCAGCTTAGGAACTAGAACGGAGGGTGAGCAGTTCTTC.